These 14 T cell receptor beta chains came from one sample sequenced in a study of blood T cell repertoires in COVID-19. Profiling relied on immunoSEQ multiplex PCR, and the TCRdb table lists in-frame clones only, not all of them. Among 200,000 to 300,000 clones, about nine tenths were seen once, and the ten largest hold 2% to 3%. Input material: PBMCs or T cells enriched from blood (not recorded which). These receptor sequences come from a woman in her thirties with acute COVID-19.

This CDR3 is CASSLATGQGNSPLHF. DNA for the CDR3: TGTGCCAGCAGCTTGGCGACAGGGCAAGGTAATTCACCCCTCCACTTT. The chain carries TRBV5-6 and TRBJ1-6; 7 bases fit TRBD1. The CDR3 covers 16 residues. The V gene end was trimmed by 0 bases and the J gene end by 6 bases; junction bases not matched to a gene: 6. CDR1 and CDR2 from the germline V gene are SGHDT and YYEEEE.

The chain has TRBV7-2 and TRBJ1-2; D gene ambiguous. The CDR3 extends over 14 amino acids. Trimming took off 1 base at V and 8 bases at J, with 14 bases between the two ends. The germline V gene encodes CDR1 SGHTA and CDR2 FQGNSA. CDR3 nucleotides: TGTGCCAGCAGCTTAGACCGGCAGACTCGGGGCTACACCTTC. This encodes CASSLDRQTRGYTF.

The CDR3 DNA is TGTGCCAGCAGCCAAGATCTTGAGGCAGTACGTGAAAAACTGTTTTTT. This sequence encodes CASSQDLEAVREKLFF. V is TRBV4-2 and J is TRBJ1-4; D not certain. CDR1 is LGHNA, CDR2 YNFKEQ, per germline. The CDR3 contains 16 residues. V was clipped by 0 bases and J by 7 bases, with 15 bases between them.

The chain couples TRBV11-2 to TRBJ2-1, with D hard to call. Germline-derived CDR1 and CDR2 are SGHAT and FQNNGV. The CDR3 sequence is 15 residues long. The germline V and J ends were trimmed by 3 bases and 8 bases, with 17 bases remaining between them. CDR3 sequence (DNA): TGTGCCAGCAGCTTTGGAGTCGAGCTTTTCGATGAGCAGTTCTTC. Encoded protein: CASSFGVELFDEQFF.

V usage is TRBV27 and J usage is TRBJ1-1; a weak D match, TRBD1 (6 bases). CDR1 MNHEY and CDR2 SMNVEV come from the germline V gene (reference sequence). The CDR3 is 14 residues long. Trimming cost V 5 bases and J 3 bases, with 13 bases left between them. The CDR3 loop is CASSKNRVDTEAFF. CDR3 DNA: TGTGCCAGCAGTAAAAACAGGGTTGACACTGAAGCTTTCTTT.

The chain recombines TRBV5-6 with TRBJ1-2, with 8 positions matching TRBD1. CDR1 and CDR2 from the germline V gene are SGHDT and YYEEEE. Trimming cost V 1 base and J 6 bases; bases outside gene matches: 8. CDR3 length: 15 amino acids. The CDR3, as DNA: TGTGCCAGCAGCTTGATGTGGACAGGGTGGAATGGCTACACCTTC. Amino acid sequence: CASSLMWTGWNGYTF.

The rearrangement joins TRBV11-2 to TRBJ2-2; no firm D call. Germline V gene lookup returns CDR1 SGHAT and CDR2 FQNNGV. CDR3 length equals 15 residues. Trimming removed 3 bases at V and 2 bases at J, with 10 bases between. CDR3 nucleotide sequence: TGTGCCAGCAGCTTCGATATACTAAACACCGGGGAGCTGTTTTTT. It yields the protein CASSFDILNTGELFF.

The V gene is TRBV7-9, the J gene TRBJ2-7; D gene ambiguous. Germline CDR1 SEHNR, CDR2 FQNEAQ (reference sequence). V was cut by 0 bases and J by 2 bases, with 11 bases left in between. This CDR3 is built from 15 residues. The CDR3 loop reads CASSLAPSLAYEQYF. CDR3 DNA sequence: TGTGCCAGCAGCTTAGCCCCTAGTCTAGCCTACGAGCAGTACTTC.

This clone was seen only once. The rearrangement links TRBV6-5 to TRBJ1-1, with D possibly being TRBD1 (6 bases). V gave up 1 base and J gave up 11 bases, with 17 bases separating them. The CDR3 length is 14 residues. From germline, CDR1 is MNHEY and CDR2 SVGAGI. This CDR3 reads CASSYYPGQETAFF. DNA of the CDR3: TGTGCCAGCAGTTACTACCCGGGACAAGAGACGGCTTTCTTT.

A remark on this clone: Other DNA sequences in this specimen translate into the identical CDR3. V usage is TRBV18 and J usage is TRBJ1-5, with 8 nucleotides matching TRBD1. The CDR3 runs to 15 residues. The trim removed 2 bases at V and 1 base at J, leaving 1 base unmatched. Germline assignment: CDR1 KGHSH and CDR2 LQKENI. The CDR3 DNA is TGTGCCAGCTCACCAGGGACAGGCAGCAATCAGCCCCAGCATTTT. Its protein product is CASSPGTGSNQPQHF.

The chain couples TRBV5-1 to TRBJ2-3; D is possibly TRBD2 (5 bases). The CDR3 consists of 14 residues. The germline V gene has CDR1 SGHRS and CDR2 YFSETQ. V shed 4 bases and J shed 3 bases, with 12 bases lying between them. CDR3 sequence reads: CASSVSGETDTQYF. The CDR3 nucleotides are TGCGCCAGCAGCGTGAGTGGGGAGACAGATACGCAGTATTTT.

The chain is built from TRBV19 and TRBJ1-4; perhaps TRBD1 as D (5 bases). The CDR3 length is 15 residues. Between the trimmed V and J ends, which lost 2 bases and 3 bases, there was a span of 10 bases. Germline V gene data show CDR1 as LNHDA and CDR2 as SQIVND (reference sequence). This CDR3 is CASSILNRSNEKLFF. CDR3 sequence (DNA): TGTGCCAGTAGTATATTGAACAGGTCTAATGAAAAACTGTTTTTT.

V and J are TRBV7-8 and TRBJ1-1; no clear D gene. Deletions cut 1 base from V and 10 bases from J, with 7 bases between. Germline CDR1 and CDR2: SGHVS and FQNEAQ. CDR3 length equals 11 residues. CDR3 nucleotide sequence: TGTGCCAGCAGCTTAGAGGGAGGAGCTTTCTTT. It yields the protein CASSLEGGAFF.

This clone was counted once. The chain employs TRBV29-1 and TRBJ2-1, with unresolved D. CDR1 is SQVTM and CDR2 is ANQGSEA in the germline V gene. The CDR3 sequence is 15 residues long. V was clipped by 6 bases and J by 3 bases, with 18 bases between them. Here the CDR3 reads CSVTLHPMSYNEQFF. Here the CDR3 DNA reads TGCAGCGTCACCCTCCATCCCATGAGCTACAATGAGCAGTTCTTC.